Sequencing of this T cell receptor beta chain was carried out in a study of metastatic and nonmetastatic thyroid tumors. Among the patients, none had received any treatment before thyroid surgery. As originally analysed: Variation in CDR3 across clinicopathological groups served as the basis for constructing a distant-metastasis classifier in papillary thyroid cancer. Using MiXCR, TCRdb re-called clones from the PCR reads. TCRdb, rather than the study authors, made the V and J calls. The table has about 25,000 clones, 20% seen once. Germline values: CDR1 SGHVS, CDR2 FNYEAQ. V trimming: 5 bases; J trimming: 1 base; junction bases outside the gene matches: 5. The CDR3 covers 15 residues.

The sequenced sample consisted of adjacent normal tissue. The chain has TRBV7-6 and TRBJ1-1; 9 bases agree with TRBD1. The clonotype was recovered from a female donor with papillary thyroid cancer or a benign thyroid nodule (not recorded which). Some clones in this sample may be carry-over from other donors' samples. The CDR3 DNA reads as TGTGCCAGCAGCCCGACAGGGGGGGAGAACACTGAAGCTTTCTTT. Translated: CASSPTGGENTEAFF.